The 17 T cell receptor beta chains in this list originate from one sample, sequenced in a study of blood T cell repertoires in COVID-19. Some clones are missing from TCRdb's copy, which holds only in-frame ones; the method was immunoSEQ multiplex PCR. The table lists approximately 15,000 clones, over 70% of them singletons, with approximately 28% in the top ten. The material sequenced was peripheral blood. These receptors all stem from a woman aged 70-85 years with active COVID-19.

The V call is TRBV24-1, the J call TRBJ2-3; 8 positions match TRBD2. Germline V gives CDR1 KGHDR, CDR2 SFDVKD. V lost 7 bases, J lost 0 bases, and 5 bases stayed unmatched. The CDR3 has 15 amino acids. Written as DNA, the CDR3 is TGTGCCACCAGCAAAGCGGGAGAAAGCACAGATACGCAGTATTTT. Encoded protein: CATSKAGESTDTQYF.

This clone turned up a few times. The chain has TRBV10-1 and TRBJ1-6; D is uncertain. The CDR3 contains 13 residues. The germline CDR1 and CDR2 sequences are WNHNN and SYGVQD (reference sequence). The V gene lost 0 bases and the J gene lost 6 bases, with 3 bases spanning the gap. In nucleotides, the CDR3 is TGCGCCAGCAGTGAGTCGGCTAATTCACCCCTCCACTTT. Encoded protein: CASSESANSPLHF.

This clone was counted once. Here the CDR3 reads CAIKRGSKETQYF. The CDR3 nucleotides read TGTGCCATAAAGAGAGGCTCGAAAGAGACCCAGTACTTC. The V and J genes are TRBV5-4 and TRBJ2-5; D is undetermined. V was shortened by 9 bases and J by 3 bases, with 15 bases between the two germline ends. Germline CDR1 and CDR2: SGHNT and YYREEE (reference sequence). The CDR3 covers 13 residues.

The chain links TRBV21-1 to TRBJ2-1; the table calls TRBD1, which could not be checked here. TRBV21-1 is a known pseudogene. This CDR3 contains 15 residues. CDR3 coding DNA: TGTGCCAGCAGCAACCTCGGGACACCGTACAATGAGCAGTTCTTC. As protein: CASSNLGTPYNEQFF.

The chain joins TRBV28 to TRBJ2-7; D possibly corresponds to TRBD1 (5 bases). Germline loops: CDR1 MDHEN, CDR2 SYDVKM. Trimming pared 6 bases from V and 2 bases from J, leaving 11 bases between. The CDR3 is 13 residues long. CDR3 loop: CASRTDRAYEQYF. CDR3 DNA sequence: TGTGCCAGCAGGACCGACAGAGCCTACGAGCAGTACTTC.

For the CDR3, the DNA is TGTGCCAGCAGCTTGGGACCAGCGGGAGTCTTCGGAGAGACCCAGTACTTC. Translating it yields CASSLGPAGVFGETQYF. The J gene is TRBJ2-5, the V gene TRBV5-5; 8 bases align to TRBD2. Looked up from germline, CDR1 is SGHKS and CDR2 is YYEKEE (reference sequence). The V and J ends lost 0 bases and 4 bases, in that order; junction bases with no gene match: 11. The CDR3 extends over 17 amino acids. Filled out from reference TRBV5-5 and TRBJ2-5, the complete variable domain reads DAGVTQSPTHLIKTRGQQVTLRCSPISGHKSVSWYQQVLGQGPQFIFQYYEKEERGRGNFPDRFSARQFPNYSSELNVNALLLGDSALYLCASSLGPAGVFGETQYFGPGTRLLVL.

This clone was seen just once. In DNA form, the CDR3 reads TGTGCCAGCCAGGGGGACAGGGTCGACGAGCAGTACTTC. Translation gives CASQGDRVDEQYF. This chain joins TRBV27 and TRBJ2-7; TRBD1 matches at 9 bases. CDR1 is MNHEY, CDR2 SMNVEV, per germline (reference sequence). The CDR3 length is 13 residues. After removal of 8 bases from V and 5 bases from J, the junction contained 7 bases not matched to a gene.

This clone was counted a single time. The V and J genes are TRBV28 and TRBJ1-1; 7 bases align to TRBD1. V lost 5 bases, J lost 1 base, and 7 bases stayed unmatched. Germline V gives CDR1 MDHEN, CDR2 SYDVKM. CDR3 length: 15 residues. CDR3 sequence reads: CASSPGGQPNTEAFF. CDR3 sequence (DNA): TGTGCCAGCAGTCCTGGGGGACAGCCGAACACTGAAGCTTTCTTT.

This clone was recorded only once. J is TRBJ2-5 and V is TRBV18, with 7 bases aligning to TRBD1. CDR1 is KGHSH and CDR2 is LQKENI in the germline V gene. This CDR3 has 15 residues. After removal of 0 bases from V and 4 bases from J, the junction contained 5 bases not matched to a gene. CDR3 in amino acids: CASSPPAQGTETQYF. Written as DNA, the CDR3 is TGTGCCAGCTCACCACCGGCACAGGGGACAGAGACCCAGTACTTC.

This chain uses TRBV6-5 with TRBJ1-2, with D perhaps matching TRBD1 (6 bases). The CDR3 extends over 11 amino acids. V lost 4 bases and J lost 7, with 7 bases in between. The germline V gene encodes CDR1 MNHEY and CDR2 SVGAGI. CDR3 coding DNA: TGTGCCAGCAGTTCAGGGGTTGGCTACACCTTC. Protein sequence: CASSSGVGYTF.

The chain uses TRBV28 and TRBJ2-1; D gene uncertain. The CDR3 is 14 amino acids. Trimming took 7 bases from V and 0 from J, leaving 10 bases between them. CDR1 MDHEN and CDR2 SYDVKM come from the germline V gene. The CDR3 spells CASTPLGSYNEQFF. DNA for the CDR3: TGTGCCAGCACCCCGCTCGGCTCCTACAATGAGCAGTTCTTC.

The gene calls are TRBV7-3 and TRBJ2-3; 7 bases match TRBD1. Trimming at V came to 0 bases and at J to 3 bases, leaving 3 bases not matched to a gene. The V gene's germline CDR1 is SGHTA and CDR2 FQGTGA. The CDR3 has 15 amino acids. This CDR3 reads CASSLTRDSTDTQYF. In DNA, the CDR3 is TGTGCCAGCAGCTTAACCCGGGACAGTACAGATACGCAGTATTTT.

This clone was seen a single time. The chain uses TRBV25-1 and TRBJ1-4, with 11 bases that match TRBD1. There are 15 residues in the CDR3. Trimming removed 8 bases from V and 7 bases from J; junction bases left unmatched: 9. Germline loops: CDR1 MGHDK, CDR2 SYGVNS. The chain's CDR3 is CASCESGTGGEKLFF. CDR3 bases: TGTGCCAGCTGCGAGTCTGGGACAGGGGGTGAAAAACTGTTTTTT. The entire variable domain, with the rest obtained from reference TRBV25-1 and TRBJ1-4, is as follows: EADIYQTPRYLVIGTGKKITLECSQTMGHDKMYWYQQDPGMELHLIHYSYGVNSTEKGDLSSESTVSRIRTEHFPLTLESARPSHTSQYLCASCESGTGGEKLFFGSGTQLSVL.

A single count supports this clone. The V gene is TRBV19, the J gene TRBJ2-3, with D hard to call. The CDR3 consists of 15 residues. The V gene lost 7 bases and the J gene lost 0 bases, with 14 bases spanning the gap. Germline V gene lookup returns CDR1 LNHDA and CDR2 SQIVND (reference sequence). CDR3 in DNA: TGTGCCAGTAATCCTTTCGGGTCTAGCACAGATACGCAGTATTTT. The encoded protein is CASNPFGSSTDTQYF.

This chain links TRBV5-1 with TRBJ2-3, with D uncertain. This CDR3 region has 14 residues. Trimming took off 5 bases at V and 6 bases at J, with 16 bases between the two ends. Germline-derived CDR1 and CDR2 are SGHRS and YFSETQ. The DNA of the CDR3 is TGCGCCAGCAGTTTTACGCGGTTGAGGGATACGCAGTATTTT. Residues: CASSFTRLRDTQYF.

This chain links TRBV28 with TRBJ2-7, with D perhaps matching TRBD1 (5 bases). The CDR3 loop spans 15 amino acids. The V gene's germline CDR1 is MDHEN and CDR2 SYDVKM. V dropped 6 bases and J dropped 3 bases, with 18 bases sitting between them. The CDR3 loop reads CASRTPKGVSYEQYF. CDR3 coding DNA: TGTGCCAGCAGGACACCTAAAGGGGTTAGCTACGAGCAGTACTTC.

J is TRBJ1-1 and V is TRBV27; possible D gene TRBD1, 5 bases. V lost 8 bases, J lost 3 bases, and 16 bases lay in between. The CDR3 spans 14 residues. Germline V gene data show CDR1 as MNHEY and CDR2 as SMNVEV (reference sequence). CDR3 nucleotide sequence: TGTGCCAGCTGCCGAGGTTGGGGGGACACTGAAGCTTTCTTT. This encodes CASCRGWGDTEAFF.